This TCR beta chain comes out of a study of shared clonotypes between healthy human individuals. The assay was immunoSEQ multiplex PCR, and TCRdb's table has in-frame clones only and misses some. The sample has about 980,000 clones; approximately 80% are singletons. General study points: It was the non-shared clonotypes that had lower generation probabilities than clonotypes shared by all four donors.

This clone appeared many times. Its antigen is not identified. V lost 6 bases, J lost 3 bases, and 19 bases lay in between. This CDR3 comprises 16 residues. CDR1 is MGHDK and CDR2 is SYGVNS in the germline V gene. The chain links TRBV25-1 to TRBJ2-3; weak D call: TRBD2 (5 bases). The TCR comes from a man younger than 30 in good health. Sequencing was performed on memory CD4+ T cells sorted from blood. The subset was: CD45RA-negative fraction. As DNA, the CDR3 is TGTGCCAGCAGCGCCGAAGGGAGTCGATGGACAGATACGCAGTATTTT. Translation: CASSAEGSRWTDTQYF.